This TCR beta chain was obtained from a study of OX40 agonist ivuxolimab in advanced cancers. Looking at the study overall: Ivuxolimab, which targeted the costimulatory receptor OX40 (CD134), was an agonistic, fully human IgG2 monoclonal antibody. Intravenous ivuxolimab was administered to patients every 2 weeks at six dose levels: 0.01, 0.1, 0.3, 1.5, 3 and 10 mg/kg. Of the roughly 52 dose-escalation patients, hepatocellular carcinoma was present in 19, melanoma in around 15, renal cell carcinoma in 9 and head and neck cancer in 9. The dose-escalation cohort was about 83% male with a mean age of around 64 years, ranging from roughly 23 to 90. Prior anti-PD-1, anti-PD-L1 or anti-CTLA-4 therapy was permitted, and less than 45% of dose-escalation patients had received checkpoint inhibitors. Three dose-escalation patients achieved partial responses, one with hepatocellular carcinoma and two with cutaneous melanoma. The purpose of peripheral TCRbeta sequencing was to test whether ivuxolimab changed TCR sequence diversity and led to clonal T-cell expansion. The paper reports the monotherapy dose-escalation portion (N ≈ 52 patients) of the phase I ivuxolimab trial.

As regards this clone: Its target antigen remains unknown. Base qualities were left out, and no much larger clone turns up one base away.

Genomic DNA was extracted from sorted cells for sequencing of the TCRbeta CDR3 region. The immunoSEQ Assay was used for sequencing of TCRbeta CDR3 regions. TCRdb re-hosts the immuneACCESS table, in-frame sequences only. Its copies lack some clones; in the studies checked, an unresolved V gene accounts for under half of them, and the cause for the rest is not known. Across this sample there are some 95,000 clones, with about 85% seen only once. Together, the top ten hold around 0.8% of the sample. Based on the germline V gene (reference sequence), the CDR1 and CDR2 sequences are LNHDA and SQIVND. From the cysteine up to the phenylalanine, the CDR3 has a length of 13 residues. The only DNA kept is the CDR3, 39 bases in frame from the first base. V and J lose 7 bases and 7 bases, and a span of 14 bases separates them. Patients with autoimmune disease history or receiving systemic immunosuppression were excluded from the trial. Peripheral blood for TCR sequencing was drawn from every dose cohort at baseline, at cycle 4 day 1 and at cycle 7 day 1. The samples were drawn from a first-in-human, open-label, multicenter phase I dose-escalation trial of ivuxolimab. Adults with locally advanced or metastatic melanoma, renal cell, hepatocellular, or head and neck squamous cell carcinoma were enrolled in the trial. Before TCR sequencing, CD4+ T cells and CD8+ T cells were sorted from peripheral blood as separate populations.

What the study reported, not specific to this receptor: In the 0.1-3.0 mg/kg groups, partial responders were among the patients with the lowest normalized peripheral clonal expansion, particularly in CD8+ T cells. Clonal expansion of both CD4+ and CD8+ blood T cells was observed from baseline to week 6 at doses 0.1 to 3.0 mg/kg. Which antigens the clonally expanded peripheral T cells were specific for was not determined. On average, CD8+ T cells showed more expanded clones than CD4+ T cells after ivuxolimab. Low levels of normalized T-cell clonal expansion were also shown by some nonresponding patients.

This receptor was identified in an adult with an advanced solid tumor such as melanoma, head and neck, liver or kidney cancer. The source material was CD4+ or CD8+ T cells sorted from blood, sampled in a trial of the OX40 agonist ivuxolimab. The rearrangement combines TRBV19 with TRBJ1-3, with the D segment identity uncertain. At the DNA level, the sequence is TGTGCCAGTATTTGGTGGAGTGGGAACACCATATATTTT. Translated, it reads CASIWWSGNTIYF.